This TCR beta chain was sequenced in a study of early T cells in non-severe SARS-CoV-2 infection. Study-level information: The input, bulk RNA from unsorted whole blood, was sequenced, and chains were unpaired.

The TCR library protocol was used to attach unique molecular identifiers. These identifiers were attached to individual cDNA molecules. TCRdb re-analysed the 5' RACE reads in MiXCR, keeping a single row per CDR3 protein. This sample has 68,000 or so distinct CDR3 sequences, with roughly an eighth found just once. A word on this clonotype: What it binds is unknown.

V dropped 5 bases and J dropped 10 bases, with 18 bases sitting between them. Per germline, CDR1 SGHTA and CDR2 FQGNSA. The CDR3 totals 15 residues. General study findings and limits: Missing private and CD4 specificities, VDJdb matching favored anti-spike CD8 responses.

This sequence was found in an adult who was a healthcare worker with PCR-confirmed SARS-CoV-2 infection or an uninfected control (not recorded which). The chain carries TRBV7-2 and TRBJ1-6; D is possibly TRBD1 (5 bases). Source material: whole blood. In DNA, the CDR3 is TGTGCCAGCAGCGAGACAGCGGCCGCTGGGTCACCCCTCCACTTT. Translation: CASSETAAAGSPLHF.